This T cell receptor (beta chain) was sequenced in a study of human T cells and chemical hapten exposure. Time point noted: patch test 2, 6 weeks after DPC sensitization. Treatment indicated: therapeutic diphenylcyclopropenone sensitization with weekly scalp DPC. This clonotype was seen repeatedly, ten times or more. One entry per CDR3 protein, called by TCRdb with MiXCR from the RACE reads. The top ten hold approximately 2.5% of the sample, which has tens of thousands of distinct CDR3 sequences, 9.5% to 13% seen once. The CDR3 runs 13 residues. The junction had 4 bases not matched to a gene; V was cut back by 7 bases and J by 5 bases. Germline V gene data show CDR1 as MDHEN and CDR2 as SYDVKM.

V usage is TRBV28 and J usage is TRBJ2-2, with TRBD1 matching 7 bases. The sequences come from whole blood, collected in connection with sensitization to the hapten diphenylcyclopropenone (DPC). This TCR came from a woman aged 25 to 39 with alopecia areata. Some clones in this sample may be carry-over from other donors' samples. CDR3 loop: CASTGGRTGELFF. CDR3 nucleotide sequence: TGTGCCAGCACAGGGGGAAGGACCGGGGAGCTGTTTTTT.